This T cell receptor (beta chain) was recorded in a study of T cell responses to AZD1222 COVID-19 vaccine. Study background: Combined were second doses at about 4 or about 12 weeks. Regarding the study as a whole: Repertoires were sampled only after the peak T cell response. Vaccine-associated CD4 TCRs ranged over spike, dominating at 160-218 and 743-854.

Generated by immunoSEQ multiplex PCR, the TCRdb table keeps only in-frame clones and is missing some. This sample has 100,000 to 150,000 clones, with roughly 84% found just once. Points on this clone: What it binds is unknown.

The TCR comes from an adult in good health. Sequencing used peripheral blood, obtained on day 0 of AZD1222 vaccination.

The CDR3 protein is CASSQEQGLSNQPQHF. The CDR3 DNA sequence: TGTGCCAGCAGCCAAGAGCAGGGGCTTAGCAATCAGCCCCAGCATTTT. This chain uses TRBV4-2 with TRBJ1-5; perhaps TRBD1 as D (6 bases). The CDR3 covers 16 residues. CDR1 LGHNA and CDR2 YNFKEQ come from the germline V gene. The ends were cut back, 0 bases at V and 0 bases at J, with 9 bases in the middle.